What follows describes a single T cell receptor beta chain. The primer mix had 60 Vbeta and 13 Jbeta primers. Clones were read by immunoSEQ multiplex PCR, and TCRdb kept only the in-frame ones, dropping some. Here the sample spans over 200,000 clones, under 90% being singletons. The sample comes from a study of cytomegalovirus exposure and HLA in healthy donors. Germline CDR1 LNHNV, CDR2 YYDKDF (reference sequence). The CDR3 spans 18 residues. J lost 6 bases, V lost 0 bases, and 12 bases had no gene match. The V gene is TRBV15, the J gene TRBJ2-1, with 9 bases identical to TRBD2. Sequenced sample: PBMCs. The sequence came from a human donor in good health. The CDR3 nucleotides read TGTGCCACCAGCAGAGAGTTGACTAGCGGAACTGTAAGCAATGAGCAGTTCTTC. Protein: CATSRELTSGTVSNEQFF.